One and the same sample provided the 22 T cell receptor beta chains below, sequenced in a study of shared clonotypes between healthy human individuals (TCRdb year 2020). The protocol used for the library was the immunoSEQ multiplex PCR assay. TCRdb limited this immuneACCESS table to in-frame rearrangements with V and J called. A share of clones is missing; checked studies link under half to unresolved V genes, and the rest is unexplained. Here the sample has 400,000 to 500,000 clones; approximately 79% occur a single time. Roughly 12% of the sample is taken by the ten largest. The sample comprised PBMCs. The source of these receptors is a woman aged 40 to 50 in good health. Some clones in this sample may be carry-over from other donors' samples.

The chain has TRBV5-1 and TRBJ2-1, with TRBD2 as a possible D gene (5 bases). CDR1 is SGHRS and CDR2 is YFSETQ in the germline V gene. Trimming pared 0 bases from V and 3 bases from J, leaving 22 bases between. The CDR3 consists of 19 residues. CDR3 bases: TGCGCCAGCAGCTTGGCCCGCGACCCCCTTCGGGGATTCTACAATGAGCAGTTCTTC. Amino acid sequence: CASSLARDPLRGFYNEQFF.

This clone was counted only a few times. The V and J genes are TRBV7-2 and TRBJ2-3; D gene ambiguous. The V and J ends lost 5 bases and 2 bases respectively, with 11 bases between them. From germline, CDR1 is SGHTA and CDR2 FQGNSA. This CDR3 has 14 residues. Written as DNA, the CDR3 is TGTGCCAGCAGCCCAGATGTCAACACAGATACGCAGTATTTT. Its protein product is CASSPDVNTDTQYF. The whole variable domain, remainder taken from reference TRBV7-2 and TRBJ2-3, is GAGVSQSPSNKVTEKGKDVELRCDPISGHTALYWYRQSLGQGLEFLIYFQGNSAPDKSGLPSDRFSAERTGGSVSTLTIQRTQQEDSAVYLCASSPDVNTDTQYFGPGTRLTVL.

The V call is TRBV18, the J call TRBJ2-7; 10 positions agree with TRBD1. The CDR3 runs 15 residues. V was clipped by 6 bases and J by 2 bases; unmatched bases: 7. The germline V gene has CDR1 KGHSH and CDR2 LQKENI. The CDR3 coding sequence is TGTGCCAGCTCCCTAGACAGGGGGCCAACCTACGAGCAGTACTTC. Amino acid sequence: CASSLDRGPTYEQYF.

The CDR3 region has the DNA TGTGCCAGCAGCTCACGGGGTAGCGGGAGATACGAGCAGTACTTC. Translation: CASSSRGSGRYEQYF. This rearrangement joins TRBV7-8 to TRBJ2-7; 9 bases agree with TRBD2. This CDR3 comprises 15 residues. CDR1 is SGHVS, CDR2 FQNEAQ, per germline. V shed 4 bases, J shed 4 bases, and the junction held 8 bases outside the gene matches.

The CDR3 DNA reads TGTGCCAGCTCACCCCAGGGGCAGGGGGCAAACACTGAAGCTTTCTTT. Amino acid sequence: CASSPQGQGANTEAFF. The rearrangement links TRBV18 to TRBJ1-1, with 8 bases lining up with TRBD1. Germline CDR1 and CDR2: KGHSH and LQKENI. The CDR3 extends over 16 amino acids. Trimming removed 3 bases from V and 2 bases from J; junction bases left unmatched: 8.

For the CDR3, the DNA is TGTGCCAGCAGTTTAGCGGGAGGGCTTTCAGATACGCAGTATTTT. This translates into CASSLAGGLSDTQYF. The V gene is TRBV28, the J gene TRBJ2-3; 9 nucleotides agree with TRBD2. The length of the CDR3 is 15 residues. V lost 2 bases and J lost 4; bases outside the gene matches: 4. The germline CDR1 and CDR2 sequences are MDHEN and SYDVKM.

The chain couples TRBV28 to TRBJ1-5; D gene uncertain. The CDR3 has 15 residues. CDR1 is MDHEN and CDR2 is SYDVKM in the germline V gene. The V end lost 7 bases, the J end lost 4 bases, and 17 bases lay between the germline ends. CDR3 loop: CASTPPGLRNQPQHF. The CDR3 DNA follows: TGTGCCAGCACCCCGCCGGGTCTGCGGAATCAGCCCCAGCATTTT.

To note about this clone: This sequence may be a read error, since a much larger clone differs from it by one base. The chain combines TRBV30 with TRBJ2-1; a possible D gene is TRBD2 (5 bases). V lost 0 bases, J lost 11 bases, and 20 bases lay in between. The CDR3 totals 15 residues. Germline V gene sequence: CDR1 GTSNPN, CDR2 SVGIG (reference sequence). CDR3 sequence: CAWSVRVDGVGKQFF. CDR3 DNA: TGTGCCTGGAGTGTAAGGGTAGACGGGGTCGGTAAGCAGTTCTTC.

In regard to this clone: Possible read error: a much larger clone is one base away. Other DNA sequences in the sample encode the same CDR3. V is TRBV27 and J is TRBJ2-1; D might be TRBD1 (7 bases). V was clipped by 4 bases and J by 4 bases, with 11 bases between them. This CDR3 contains 14 residues. Germline lookup yields CDR1 MNHEY and CDR2 SMNVEV (reference sequence). The DNA of the CDR3 is TGTGCCAGCAGTTCCCAGGGGGGATACAATGAGCAGTTCTTC. It translates to CASSSQGGYNEQFF.

This clone turned up a few times. V gene TRBV2 combines with J gene TRBJ1-2; a possible D gene is TRBD1 (6 bases). CDR1 is SNHLY, CDR2 FYNNEI, per germline. Trimming pared 5 bases from V and 0 bases from J, leaving 10 bases between. This CDR3 is 14 amino acids long. The DNA of the CDR3 is TGTGCCAGCAGTAGACAGGATTCTAACTATGGCTACACCTTC. Protein product: CASSRQDSNYGYTF.

The chain couples TRBV11-2 to TRBJ1-1, with D uncertain. Germline V lookup: CDR1 SGHAT, CDR2 FQNNGV. The CDR3 extends over 13 amino acids. The V and J ends lost 5 bases and 4 bases respectively, with 11 bases between them. The CDR3 spells CASSGESGTEAFF. CDR3 nucleotides: TGTGCCAGCAGCGGGGAATCTGGCACTGAAGCTTTCTTT.

The CDR3 DNA sequence: TGTGCCAGCAGCTATGGCAGGGGGGACTACGAGCAGTACTTC. This gives the protein CASSYGRGDYEQYF. J is TRBJ2-7 and V is TRBV9; possibly TRBD1 for D (7 bases). Germline V gene data show CDR1 as SGDLS and CDR2 as YYNGEE. CDR3 length: 14 residues. Trimming took off 4 bases at V and 3 bases at J, with 14 bases between the two ends.

The rearrangement links TRBV5-4 to TRBJ1-2, with 12 bases identical to TRBD1. J was trimmed by 3 bases and V by 6 bases; bases with no gene match: 9. The germline CDR1 and CDR2 sequences are SGHNT and YYREEE (reference sequence). The CDR3 is 16 residues long. CDR3 nucleotide sequence: TGTGCCAGCACCACGGGACAGGGGGCTATGCACTATGGCTACACCTTC. Its translation: CASTTGQGAMHYGYTF.

J is TRBJ2-7 and V is TRBV4-1; D ambiguous. The V end was cut by 0 bases, the J end by 5 bases, with 35 bases between. Germline V gene lookup returns CDR1 MGHRA and CDR2 YSYEKL. The CDR3 covers 22 residues. The CDR3, as DNA: TGCGCCAGCAGCCAAGATACGCCTAAGACCTATGGCCCGGGTCCCGTCGCCGACGAGCAGTACTTC. Protein sequence: CASSQDTPKTYGPGPVADEQYF.

This rearrangement joins TRBV2 to TRBJ1-2; possible D gene TRBD1, 6 bases. Trimming cost V 4 bases and J 7 bases, with 10 bases left between them. Germline V gene lookup returns CDR1 SNHLY and CDR2 FYNNEI. CDR3 length equals 12 residues. The CDR3 sequence: CASSVEGGGYTF. The CDR3 nucleotides are TGTGCCAGCAGTGTAGAGGGGGGTGGCTACACCTTC.

The V call is TRBV6-6, the J call TRBJ2-7, with D possibly called TRBD1 or TRBD2 (5 bases each). The CDR3 runs 13 residues. Germline-derived CDR1 and CDR2 are MNHNY and SVGAGI (reference sequence). Trimming took off 4 bases at V and 3 bases at J, with 10 bases between the two ends. The CDR3 DNA follows: TGTGCCAGCAGTTTTGAGGGGAACTACGAGCAGTACTTC. This translates into CASSFEGNYEQYF.

The rearrangement joins TRBV6-5 to TRBJ1-6; unclear D gene. The CDR3 runs to 15 residues. Deletions cut 4 bases from V and 8 bases from J, with 15 bases between. Germline loops: CDR1 MNHEY, CDR2 SVGAGI. Here the CDR3 DNA reads TGTGCCAGCAGTTTACTTGTAGGGCCGGATTCACCCCTCCACTTT. Its protein is CASSLLVGPDSPLHF.

This chain connects TRBV4-2 to TRBJ2-3; tentative D call: TRBD1 (6 bases). The CDR3 extends over 15 amino acids. Trimming cost V 4 bases and J 0 bases, with 11 bases left between them. Germline loops: CDR1 LGHNA, CDR2 YNFKEQ. CDR3 nucleotides: TGTGCCAGCAGCCCGACAGGTGCTAGCACAGATACGCAGTATTTT. Translation gives CASSPTGASTDTQYF.

A remark on this clone: A much larger clonotype is one base distant, so this may be a read error. The sample contains more than one DNA sequence encoding this CDR3. V usage is TRBV7-3 and J usage is TRBJ2-5; 8 bases match TRBD1. Germline V gives CDR1 SGHTA, CDR2 FQGTGA. V lost 5 bases and J lost 4; bases outside the gene matches: 3. The CDR3 spans 13 residues. CDR3 region: CASSRGQGETQYF. In DNA, the CDR3 is TGTGCCAGCAGCCGTGGACAGGGAGAGACCCAGTACTTC.

With regard to this clone: At one of its ends the junction is not consistent with the germline gene, which may arise from a read error. The J gene is TRBJ2-3, the V gene TRBV18; D gene uncertain. CDR3 size: 13 residues. Germline CDR1 is KGHSH and CDR2 is LQKENI. The CDR3 coding sequence is TGTGCCACCTCAGCCACTTACACAGATACGCAGTATTTT. It encodes CATSATYTDTQYF.

This rearrangement joins TRBV5-1 to TRBJ2-7; 9 bases align to TRBD2. V lost 0 bases to trimming and J lost 6 bases; unmatched junction nucleotides: 7. There are 15 residues in the CDR3. Looked up from germline, CDR1 is SGHRS and CDR2 is YFSETQ. DNA for the CDR3: TGCGCCAGCAGCTTGGCCTCCGGGACTAGCCGCGAGCAGTACTTC. It specifies CASSLASGTSREQYF. The full variable domain, completed using reference TRBV5-1 and TRBJ2-7, is KAGVTQTPRYLIKTRGQQVTLSCSPISGHRSVSWYQQTPGQGLQFLFEYFSETQRNKGNFPGRFSGRQFSNSRSEMNVSTLELGDSALYLCASSLASGTSREQYFGPGTRLTVT.

The V gene is TRBV7-8, the J gene TRBJ2-1, with D unresolved. Per the germline V gene, CDR1 is SGHVS and CDR2 is FQNEAQ. The CDR3 is 16 residues long. Deletions cut 1 base from V and 4 bases from J, with 14 bases between. The CDR3, as DNA: TGTGCCAGCAGCTTAGAGTTGGACGGCCTGTACAATGAGCAGTTCTTC. Its translation is CASSLELDGLYNEQFF. Looking up the rest from reference TRBV7-8 and TRBJ2-1 gives the full variable domain: GAGVSQSPRYKVAKRGQDVALRCDPISGHVSLFWYQQALGQGPEFLTYFQNEAQLDKSGLPSDRFFAERPEGSVSTLKIQRTQQEDSAVYLCASSLELDGLYNEQFFGPGTRLTVL.